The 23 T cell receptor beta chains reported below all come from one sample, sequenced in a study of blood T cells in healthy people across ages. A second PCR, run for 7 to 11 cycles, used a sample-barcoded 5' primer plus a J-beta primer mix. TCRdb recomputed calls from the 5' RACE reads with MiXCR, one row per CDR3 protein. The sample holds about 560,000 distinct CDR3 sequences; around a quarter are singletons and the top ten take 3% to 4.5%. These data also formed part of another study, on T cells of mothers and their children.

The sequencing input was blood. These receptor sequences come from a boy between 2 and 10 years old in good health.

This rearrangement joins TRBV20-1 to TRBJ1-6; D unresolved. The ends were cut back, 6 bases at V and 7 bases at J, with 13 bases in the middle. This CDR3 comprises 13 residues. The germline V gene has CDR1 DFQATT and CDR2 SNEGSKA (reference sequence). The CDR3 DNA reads TGCAGTGCCCCCCCGGGCCTGAATTCACCCCTCCACTTT. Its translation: CSAPPGLNSPLHF.

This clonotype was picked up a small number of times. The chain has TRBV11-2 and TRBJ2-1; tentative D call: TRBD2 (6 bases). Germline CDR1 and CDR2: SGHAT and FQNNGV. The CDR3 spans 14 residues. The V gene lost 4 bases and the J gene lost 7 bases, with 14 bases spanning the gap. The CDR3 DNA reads TGTGCCAGCAGCTCCTACTTTAGCGGAAATGAGCAGTTCTTC. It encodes CASSSYFSGNEQFF.

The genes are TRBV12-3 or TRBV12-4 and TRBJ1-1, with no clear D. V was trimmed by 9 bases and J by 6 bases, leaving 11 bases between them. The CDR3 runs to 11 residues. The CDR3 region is CASTAGAEAFF. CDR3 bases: TGTGCCAGTACAGCGGGAGCTGAAGCTTTCTTT.

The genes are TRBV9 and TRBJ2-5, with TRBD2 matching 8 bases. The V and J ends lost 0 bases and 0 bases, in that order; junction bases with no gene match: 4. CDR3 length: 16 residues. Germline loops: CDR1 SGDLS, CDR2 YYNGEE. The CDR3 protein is CASSVAAGGYQETQYF. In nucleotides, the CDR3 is TGTGCCAGCAGCGTAGCCGCGGGGGGTTACCAAGAGACCCAGTACTTC.

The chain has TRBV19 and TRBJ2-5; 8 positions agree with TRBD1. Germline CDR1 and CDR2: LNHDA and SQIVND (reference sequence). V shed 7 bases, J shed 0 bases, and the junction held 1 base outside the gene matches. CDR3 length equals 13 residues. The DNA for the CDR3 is TGTGCCAGTAAACAGGGGGACCAAGAGACCCAGTACTTC. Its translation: CASKQGDQETQYF.

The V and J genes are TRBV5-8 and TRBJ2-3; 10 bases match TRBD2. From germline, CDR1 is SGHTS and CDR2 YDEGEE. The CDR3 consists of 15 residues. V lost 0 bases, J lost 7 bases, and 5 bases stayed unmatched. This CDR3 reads CASSLELAGAYTQYF. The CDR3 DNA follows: TGTGCCAGCAGCTTGGAGCTAGCGGGAGCTTATACGCAGTATTTT.

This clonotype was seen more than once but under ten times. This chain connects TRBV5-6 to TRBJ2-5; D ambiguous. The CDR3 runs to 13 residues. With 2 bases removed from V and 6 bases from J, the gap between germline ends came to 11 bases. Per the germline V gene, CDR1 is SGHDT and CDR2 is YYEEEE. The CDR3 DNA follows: TGTGCCAGCAGCTTTTACGGGCTCCAGACCCAGTACTTC. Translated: CASSFYGLQTQYF. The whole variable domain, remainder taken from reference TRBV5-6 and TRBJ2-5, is DAGVTQSPTHLIKTRGQQVTLRCSPKSGHDTVSWYQQALGQGPQFIFQYYEEEERQRGNFPDRFSGHQFPNYSSELNVNALLLGDSALYLCASSFYGLQTQYFGPGTRLLVL.

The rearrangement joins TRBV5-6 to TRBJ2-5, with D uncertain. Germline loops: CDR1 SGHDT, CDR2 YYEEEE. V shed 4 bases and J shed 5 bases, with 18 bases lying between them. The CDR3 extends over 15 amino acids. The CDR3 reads CASSTELASGETQYF. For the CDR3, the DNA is TGTGCCAGCAGCACAGAGCTGGCGTCCGGGGAGACCCAGTACTTC.

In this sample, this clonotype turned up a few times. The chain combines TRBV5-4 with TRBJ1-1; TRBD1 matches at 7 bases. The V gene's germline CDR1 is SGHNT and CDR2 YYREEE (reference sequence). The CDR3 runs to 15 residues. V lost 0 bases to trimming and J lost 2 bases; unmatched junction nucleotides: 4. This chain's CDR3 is CASSLDRGQNTEAFF. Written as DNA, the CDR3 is TGTGCCAGCAGCTTGGATAGGGGGCAAAACACTGAAGCTTTCTTT.

CDR3 nucleotides: TGTGCCAGCAGCCGAGGTGGTAGCGGGGAGCTGTTTTTT. It translates to CASSRGGSGELFF. The rearrangement links TRBV4-2 to TRBJ2-2; unclear D gene. The CDR3 runs to 13 residues. Germline values: CDR1 LGHNA, CDR2 YNFKEQ. Trimming stripped 4 bases from V and 7 bases from J, with 10 bases between.

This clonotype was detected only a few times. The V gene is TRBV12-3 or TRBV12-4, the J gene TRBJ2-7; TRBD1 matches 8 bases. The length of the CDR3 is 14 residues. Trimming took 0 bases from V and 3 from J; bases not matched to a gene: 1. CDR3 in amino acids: CASSLADRDYEQYF. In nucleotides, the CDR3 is TGTGCCAGCAGTTTAGCGGACAGGGACTACGAGCAGTACTTC.

The CDR3 nucleotides read TGTGCCAGCAGTGATCCGGGACTAGCGGGGCTCGACGAGCAGTACTTC. Amino acids: CASSDPGLAGLDEQYF. This chain uses TRBV2 with TRBJ2-7; 13 bases agree with TRBD2. V shed 3 bases, J shed 5 bases, and the junction held 7 bases outside the gene matches. The CDR3 extends over 16 amino acids. Germline-derived CDR1 and CDR2 are SNHLY and FYNNEI. The variable domain in full, with the rest retrieved from reference TRBV2 and TRBJ2-7, is EPEVTQTPSHQVTQMGQEVILRCVPISNHLYFYWYRQILGQKVEFLVSFYNNEISEKSEIFDDQFSVERPDGSNFTLKIRSTKLEDSAMYFCASSDPGLAGLDEQYFGPGTRLTVT.

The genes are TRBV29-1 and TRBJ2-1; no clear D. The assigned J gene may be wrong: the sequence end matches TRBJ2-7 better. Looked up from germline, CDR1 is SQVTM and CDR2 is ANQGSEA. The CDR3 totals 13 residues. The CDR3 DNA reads TGCAGCGTTGGTGTCCCAAATTTTGGCGAGCAGTACTTC. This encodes CSVGVPNFGEQYF.

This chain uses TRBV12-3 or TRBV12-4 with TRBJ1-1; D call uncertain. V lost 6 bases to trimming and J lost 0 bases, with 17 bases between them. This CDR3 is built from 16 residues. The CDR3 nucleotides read TGTGCCAGCAGAGAACCGTCCGCCGACATGAACACTGAAGCTTTCTTT. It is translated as CASREPSADMNTEAFF.

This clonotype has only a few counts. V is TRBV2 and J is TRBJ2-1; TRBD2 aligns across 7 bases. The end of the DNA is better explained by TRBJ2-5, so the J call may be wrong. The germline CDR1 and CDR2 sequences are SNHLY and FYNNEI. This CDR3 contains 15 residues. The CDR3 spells CASSGRTRFGETQYF. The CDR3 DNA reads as TGTGCCAGCAGTGGGAGGACTAGATTCGGAGAGACCCAGTACTTC.

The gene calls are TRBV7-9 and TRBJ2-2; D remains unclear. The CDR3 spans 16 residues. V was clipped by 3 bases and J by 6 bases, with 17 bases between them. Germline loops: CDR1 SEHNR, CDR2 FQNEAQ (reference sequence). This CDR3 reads CASSFYGLGSSGELFF. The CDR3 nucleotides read TGTGCCAGCAGCTTCTACGGGTTGGGTTCGTCCGGGGAGCTGTTTTTT.

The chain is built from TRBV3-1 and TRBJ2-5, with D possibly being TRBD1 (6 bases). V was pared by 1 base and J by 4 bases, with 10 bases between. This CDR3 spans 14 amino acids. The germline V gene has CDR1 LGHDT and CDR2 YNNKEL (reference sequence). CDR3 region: CASSQATGGETQYF. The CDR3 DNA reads TGTGCCAGCAGCCAAGCGACAGGTGGAGAGACCCAGTACTTC.

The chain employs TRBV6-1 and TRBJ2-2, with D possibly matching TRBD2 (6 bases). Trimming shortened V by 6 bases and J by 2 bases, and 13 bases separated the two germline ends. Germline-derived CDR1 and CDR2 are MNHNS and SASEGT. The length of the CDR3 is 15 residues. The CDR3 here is CASRSRDFNTGELFF. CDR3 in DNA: TGTGCCAGCAGAAGTAGGGACTTTAACACCGGGGAGCTGTTTTTT.

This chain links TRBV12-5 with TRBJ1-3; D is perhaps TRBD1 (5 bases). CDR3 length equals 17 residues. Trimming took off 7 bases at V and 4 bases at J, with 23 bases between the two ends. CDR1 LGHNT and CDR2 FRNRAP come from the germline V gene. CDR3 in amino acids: CASECTHSGLGGNTIYF. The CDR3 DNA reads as TGTGCTAGTGAATGTACTCACTCAGGGCTGGGGGGAAACACCATATATTTT.

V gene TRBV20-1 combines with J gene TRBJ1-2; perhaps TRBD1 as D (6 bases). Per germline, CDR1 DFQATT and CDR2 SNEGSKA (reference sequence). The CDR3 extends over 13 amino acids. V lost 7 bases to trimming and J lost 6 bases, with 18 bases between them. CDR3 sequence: CSVPDSPQDGYTF. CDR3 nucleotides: TGCAGTGTCCCGGACAGTCCCCAGGATGGCTACACCTTC.

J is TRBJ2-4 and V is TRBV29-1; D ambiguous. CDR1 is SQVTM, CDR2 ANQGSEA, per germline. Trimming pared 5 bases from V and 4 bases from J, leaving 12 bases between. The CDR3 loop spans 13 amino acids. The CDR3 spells CSVLGDLKNIQYF. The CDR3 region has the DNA TGCAGCGTTCTAGGCGACTTGAAAAACATTCAGTACTTC.

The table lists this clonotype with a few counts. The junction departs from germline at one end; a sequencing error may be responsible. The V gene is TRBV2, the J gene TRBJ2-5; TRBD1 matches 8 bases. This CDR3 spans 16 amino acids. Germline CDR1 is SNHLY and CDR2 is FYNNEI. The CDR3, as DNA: TGTGCCAGCAGTGAAAGGACAGGGCGGAACCAGGAGACCCAGTACTTC. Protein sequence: CASSERTGRNQETQYF.

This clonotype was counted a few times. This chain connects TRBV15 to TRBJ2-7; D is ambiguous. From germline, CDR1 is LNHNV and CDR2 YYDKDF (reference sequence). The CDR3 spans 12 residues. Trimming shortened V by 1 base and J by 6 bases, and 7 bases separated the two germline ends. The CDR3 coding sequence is TGTGCCACCAGCAGAGGCAGGAGCGAGCAGTACTTC. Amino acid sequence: CATSRGRSEQYF.